Sequencing of this T cell receptor beta chain was carried out in a study of breast tumors, draining lymph nodes, adjacent tissues (dated by TCRdb to about 2016). At the level of the whole study: TCR beta repertoires were compared across tumor, adjacent nontumor tissue and axillary lymph nodes obtained from breast cancer patients. In human breast cancer, the study set out to evaluate how tumor, surrounding tissue and draining lymph node repertoires relate to one another and whether T cells may move between these sites.

Including the terminal cysteine and phenylalanine, the CDR3 comprises 15 residues. Here the CDR3 DNA is all that survives: 45 bases in frame from base 1. CDR1 and CDR2 are read off the germline V gene (reference sequence) as SGHNT and YYREEE. V loses 3 bases at its end and J loses 4 bases; junction bases beyond the gene matches: 9. Instrument on record: Illumina HiSeq 2000. TCR beta chain libraries were generated by multiplex PCR amplification. The amplified TCR beta chain products were analyzed by high-throughput sequencing. The public reads were quality trimmed at Q25 with fastp and then assembled into clones with MiXCR by TCRdb, keeping productive beta chains. Identical CDR3 protein sequences are pooled into one entry, listed with their most common genes and DNA. This sample comprises approximately 130,000 distinct CDR3 sequences, over 20% of them detected only once. The ten largest account for roughly 2% of the sample.

Findings and caveats that apply to the study as a whole: The conclusion that tumor T cells originate in lymph nodes was presented as consistent with a hypothesis rather than as directly demonstrated. T-cell repertoire diversity in tumors was found to be lower than in lymph nodes but higher than in nontumor tissue, and preferential V and J gene usage was observed. The data were judged consistent with most tumor T cells deriving from the lymph node and then expanding within tumor tissue. The similarity between tumor and nontumor tissue repertoires was significantly greater in luminal-like breast cancer than in basal-like breast cancer.

Lymph node samples were obtained from the axillary draining lymph nodes of breast cancer patients. In the case of this clonotype: What antigen it recognizes has not been identified. Nothing much larger sits one base from this clone, and base qualities are not available.

This clonotype originated in a female donor with breast cancer. Some clones in this sample may be carry-over from other donors' samples. Sequencing was carried out using axillary lymph node tissue. The V gene is TRBV5-4 and the J gene is TRBJ1-2, with 7 junctional bases fitting TRBD1. Here the CDR3 is given as CASSSEKQGTYGYTF. The DNA sequence reads TGTGCCAGCAGCTCGGAGAAACAGGGGACCTATGGCTACACCTTC.